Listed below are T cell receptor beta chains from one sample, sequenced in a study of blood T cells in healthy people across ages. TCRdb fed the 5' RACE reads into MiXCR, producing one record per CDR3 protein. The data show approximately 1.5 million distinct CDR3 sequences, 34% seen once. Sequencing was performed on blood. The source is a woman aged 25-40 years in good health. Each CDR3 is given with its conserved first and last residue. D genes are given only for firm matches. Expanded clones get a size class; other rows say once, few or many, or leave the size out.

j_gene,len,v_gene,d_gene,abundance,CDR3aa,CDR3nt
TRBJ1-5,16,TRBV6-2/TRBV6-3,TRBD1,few,CASSHIGQGSGQPQHF,TGTGCCAGCAGTCATATCGGACAGGGGAGTGGTCAGCCCCAGCATTTT
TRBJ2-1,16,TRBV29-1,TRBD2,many,CSVFEPGLAAYNEQFF,TGCAGCGTTTTCGAACCGGGACTAGCGGCTTACAATGAGCAGTTCTTC
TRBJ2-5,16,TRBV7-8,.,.,CASSLIREGYQETQYF,TGTGCCAGCAGCTTAATCCGGGAAGGGTACCAAGAGACCCAGTACTTC
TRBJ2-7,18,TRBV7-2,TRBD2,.,CASSLVTASGGSSYEQYF,TGTGCCAGCAGCTTAGTTACGGCTAGCGGGGGGTCCTCCTACGAGCAGTACTTC
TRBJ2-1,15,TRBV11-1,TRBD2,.,CASSNLAGGWNEQFF,TGTGCCAGCAGCAACCTAGCGGGAGGGTGGAATGAGCAGTTCTTC
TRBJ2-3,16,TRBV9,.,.,CASSVGGLHTTDTQYF,TGTGCCAGCAGCGTAGGGGGACTCCACACCACAGATACGCAGTATTTT
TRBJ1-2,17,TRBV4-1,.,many,CASSPWPAGGGNYGYTF,TGCGCCAGCAGCCCCTGGCCAGCGGGAGGTGGTAACTATGGCTACACCTTC
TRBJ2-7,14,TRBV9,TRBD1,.,CASSVGPGGYEQYF,TGTGCCAGCAGCGTAGGTCCAGGGGGCTACGAGCAGTACTTC
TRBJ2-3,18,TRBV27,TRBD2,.,CASRPETLAGTSTDTQYF,TGTGCCAGCAGGCCTGAGACCTTAGCGGGAACTAGCACAGATACGCAGTATTTT
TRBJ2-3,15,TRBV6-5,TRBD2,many,CASSETGGSTDTQYF,TGTGCCAGCAGTGAGACGGGGGGGAGCACAGATACGCAGTATTTT
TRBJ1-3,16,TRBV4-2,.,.,CASTPAGGAPGNTIYF,TGTGCCAGCACCCCAGCCGGAGGGGCGCCTGGAAACACCATATATTTT
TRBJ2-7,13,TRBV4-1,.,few,CASSQHGRYEQYF,TGCGCCAGCAGCCAACACGGACGTTACGAGCAGTACTTC
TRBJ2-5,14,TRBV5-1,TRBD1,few,CASSEGQGLETQYF,TGCGCCAGCAGCGAGGGACAGGGATTGGAGACCCAGTACTTC
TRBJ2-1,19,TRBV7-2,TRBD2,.,CASSYDHLLAGGRYNEQFF,TGTGCCAGCAGCTACGACCACCTTTTAGCGGGGGGGCGGTACAATGAGCAGTTCTTC
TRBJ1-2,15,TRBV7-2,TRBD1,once,CASSSRDSSNYGYTF,TGTGCCAGCAGCTCTAGGGACAGTTCGAACTATGGCTACACCTTC
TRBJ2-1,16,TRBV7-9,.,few,CASSPMALSSYNEQFF,TGTGCCAGCAGCCCCATGGCTCTAAGCTCCTACAATGAGCAGTTCTTC
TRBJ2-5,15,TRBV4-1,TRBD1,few,CASSPQGAHQETQYF,TGCGCCAGCAGCCCACAGGGGGCTCACCAAGAGACCCAGTACTTC
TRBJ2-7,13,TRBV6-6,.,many,CASSYSFADEQYF,TGTGCCAGCAGTTACTCATTTGCGGACGAGCAGTACTTC
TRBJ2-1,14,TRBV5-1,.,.,CASSLKVSEPEQFF,TGCGCCAGCAGCTTGAAGGTCTCGGAACCTGAGCAGTTCTTC
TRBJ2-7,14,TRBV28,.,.,CASSVPGHPDEQYF,TGTGCCAGCAGTGTACCGGGACATCCGGACGAGCAGTACTTC
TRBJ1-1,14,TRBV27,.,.,CASTSGGGFTEAFF,TGTGCCAGCACCTCAGGCGGGGGGTTCACTGAAGCTTTCTTT
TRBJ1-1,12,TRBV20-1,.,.,CSAGRGRLEAFF,TGCAGTGCGGGCAGGGGCAGGCTTGAAGCTTTCTTT
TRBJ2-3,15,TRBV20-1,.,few,CSASPGSSSTDTQYF,TGCAGTGCTTCCCCCGGTAGCAGCAGCACAGATACGCAGTATTTT
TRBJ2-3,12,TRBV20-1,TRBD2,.,CNPGLAGDTQYF,TGCAACCCTGGACTAGCGGGAGATACGCAGTATTTT
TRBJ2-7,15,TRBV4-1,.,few,CASSQDSHISYEQYF,TGCGCCAGCAGCCAAGACAGCCATATTTCCTACGAGCAGTACTTC
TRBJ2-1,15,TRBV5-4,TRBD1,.,CASSLPQGGENEQFF,TGTGCCAGCAGCTTGCCACAGGGGGGTGAGAATGAGCAGTTCTTC
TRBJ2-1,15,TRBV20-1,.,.,CSARDPASPLDEQFF,TGCAGTGCTAGAGATCCTGCTAGCCCGCTGGATGAGCAGTTCTTC
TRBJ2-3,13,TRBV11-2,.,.,CASSLLWEDTQYF,TGTGCCAGCAGCTTACTATGGGAGGATACGCAGTATTTT
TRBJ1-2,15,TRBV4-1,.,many,CASHGGAKANYGYTF,TGCGCCTCTCATGGGGGGGCGAAAGCCAACTATGGCTACACCTTC
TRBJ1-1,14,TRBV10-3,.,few,CAISESPMNTEAFF,TGTGCCATCAGTGAGTCCCCGATGAACACTGAAGCTTTCTTT
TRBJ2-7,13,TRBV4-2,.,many,CASSHSGSYEQYF,TGTGCCAGCAGCCATTCCGGGTCCTACGAGCAGTACTTC
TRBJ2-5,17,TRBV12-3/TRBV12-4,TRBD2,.,CASSLGLAGISGETQYF,TGTGCCAGCAGTCTAGGACTAGCGGGGATCTCGGGAGAGACCCAGTACTTC
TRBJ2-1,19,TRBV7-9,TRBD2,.,CASSLGGLAGGFRDNEQFF,TGTGCCAGCAGCTTAGGAGGACTAGCGGGAGGGTTTAGGGACAATGAGCAGTTTTTC
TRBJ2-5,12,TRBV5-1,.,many,CASSWNGETQYF,TGCGCCAGCAGCTGGAACGGGGAGACCCAGTACTTC
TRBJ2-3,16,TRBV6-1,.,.,CASSEWDWGITDTQYF,TGTGCCAGCAGTGAATGGGATTGGGGCATAACAGATACGCAGTATTTT
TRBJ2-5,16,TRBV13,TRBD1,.,CASSLFRTGVQETQYF,TGTGCCAGCAGCTTATTTCGGACAGGGGTTCAAGAGACCCAGTACTTC
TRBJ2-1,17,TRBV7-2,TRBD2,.,CASSLGGLVGLLETQFF,TGTGCCAGCAGCTTAGGCGGACTAGTGGGGCTATTAGAGACCCAGTTCTTC
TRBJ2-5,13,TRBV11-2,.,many,CASSPGVRETQYF,TGTGCCAGCAGCCCCGGAGTGAGAGAGACCCAGTACTTC
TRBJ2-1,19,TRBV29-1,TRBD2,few,CSVQGVGGRAGNSYNEQFF,TGCAGCGTCCAAGGGGTAGGCGGGAGGGCGGGAAATTCCTACAATGAGCAGTTCTTC
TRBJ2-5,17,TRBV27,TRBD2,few,CASSPAGGWVEEKTQYF,TGTGCCAGCTCCCCCGCGGGAGGTTGGGTGGAGGAGAAGACCCAGTACTTC